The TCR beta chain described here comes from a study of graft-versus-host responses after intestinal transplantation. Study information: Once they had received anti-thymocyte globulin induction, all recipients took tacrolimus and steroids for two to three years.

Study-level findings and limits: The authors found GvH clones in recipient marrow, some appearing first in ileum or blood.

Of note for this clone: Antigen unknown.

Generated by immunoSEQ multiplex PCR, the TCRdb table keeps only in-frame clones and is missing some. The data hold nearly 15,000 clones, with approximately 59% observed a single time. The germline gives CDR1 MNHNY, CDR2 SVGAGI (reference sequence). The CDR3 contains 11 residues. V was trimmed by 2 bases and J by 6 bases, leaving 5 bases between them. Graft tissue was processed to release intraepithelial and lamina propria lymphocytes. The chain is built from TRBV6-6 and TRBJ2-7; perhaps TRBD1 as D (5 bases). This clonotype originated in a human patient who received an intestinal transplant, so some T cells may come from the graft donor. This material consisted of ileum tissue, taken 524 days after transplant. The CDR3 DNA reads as TGTGCCAGCAGTTACGGGGCCGAGCAGTACTTC. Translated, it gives CASSYGAEQYF.